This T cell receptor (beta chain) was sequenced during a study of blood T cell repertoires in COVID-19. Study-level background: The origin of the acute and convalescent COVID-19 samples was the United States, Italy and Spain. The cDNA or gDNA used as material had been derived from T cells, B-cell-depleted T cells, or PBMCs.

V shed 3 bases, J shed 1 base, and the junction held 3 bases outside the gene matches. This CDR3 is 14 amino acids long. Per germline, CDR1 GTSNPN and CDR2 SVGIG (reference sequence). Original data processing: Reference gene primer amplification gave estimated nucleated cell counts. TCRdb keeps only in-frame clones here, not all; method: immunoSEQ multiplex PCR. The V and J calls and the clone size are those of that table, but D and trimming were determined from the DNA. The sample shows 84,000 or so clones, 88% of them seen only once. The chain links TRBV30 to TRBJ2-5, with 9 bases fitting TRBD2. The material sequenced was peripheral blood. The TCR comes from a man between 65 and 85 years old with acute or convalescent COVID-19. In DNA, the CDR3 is TGTGCCTGGAGAGGAGCGGGGGGCCAAGAGACCCAGTACTTC. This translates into CAWRGAGGQETQYF. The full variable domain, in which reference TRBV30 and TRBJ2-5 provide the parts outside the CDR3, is SQTIHQWPATLVQPVGSPLSLECTVEGTSNPNLYWYRQAAGRGLQLLFYSVGIGQISSEVPQNLSASRPQDRQFILSSKKLLLSDSGFYLCAWRGAGGQETQYFGPGTRLLVL.